The 8 T cell receptor beta chains listed next were all sequenced from one sample in a study of shared clonotypes between healthy human individuals. Repertoires were generated with immunoSEQ multiplex PCR, while TCRdb's copy carries only in-frame clones and drops some. Among hundreds of thousands of clones listed, about 96% were seen once. Terminally differentiated effector memory CD45RA+ cells were excluded from the naive CD8 cells, which were CD45RO-negative and positively selected for CCR7. Sample: naive CD8+ T cells sorted from blood. These TCRs come from a man aged 25-45 years in good health.

V gene TRBV4-1 combines with J gene TRBJ2-7; 10 bases match TRBD2. CDR3 length: 15 residues. Germline V gene sequence: CDR1 MGHRA, CDR2 YSYEKL. V shed 1 base and J 4 bases; nucleotides not matched to a gene: 4. The CDR3 loop reads CASSQVGLATYEQYF. The CDR3 coding sequence is TGCGCCAGCAGCCAAGTGGGACTAGCGACTTACGAGCAGTACTTC.

The rearrangement uses TRBV18 and TRBJ2-5, with TRBD2 as a possible D gene (5 bases). V dropped 1 base and J dropped 1 base, with 22 bases sitting between them. The CDR3 has 19 amino acids. CDR1 and CDR2 from the germline V gene are KGHSH and LQKENI. CDR3 DNA: TGTGCCAGCTCACCACGGTTTGGAGGTAGTCACCCCGTCCAAGAGACCCAGTACTTC. Translated, it gives CASSPRFGGSHPVQETQYF.

The V call is TRBV4-1, the J call TRBJ1-5; D remains ambiguous. V lost 4 bases and J 0 bases, leaving 7 bases between the germline ends. CDR1 MGHRA and CDR2 YSYEKL come from the germline V gene. The length of the CDR3 is 14 residues. This CDR3 reads CASSLVYSNQPQHF. The CDR3 nucleotides read TGCGCCAGCAGCCTAGTATATAGCAATCAGCCCCAGCATTTT.

The chain links TRBV7-6 to TRBJ2-3; D is perhaps TRBD1 (6 bases). The germline V and J ends were trimmed by 0 bases and 4 bases, with 20 bases remaining between them. The CDR3 spans 18 residues. Germline CDR1 reads SGHVS; CDR2 reads FNYEAQ. CDR3 nucleotide sequence: TGTGCCAGCAGCTTAGCGTTCAAGGGACACCAGATAGCAGATACGCAGTATTTT. It is translated as CASSLAFKGHQIADTQYF.

The rearrangement links TRBV19 to TRBJ2-1; D ambiguous. This CDR3 is built from 13 residues. V was pared by 1 base and J by 5 bases, with 6 bases between. Germline values: CDR1 LNHDA, CDR2 SQIVND (reference sequence). CDR3 sequence (DNA): TGTGCCAGTAGTATAGGCAGCAACAATGAGCAGTTCTTC. This codes for CASSIGSNNEQFF.

The chain employs TRBV6-5 and TRBJ2-1, with D hard to call. Germline lookup yields CDR1 MNHEY and CDR2 SVGAGI. V was pared by 0 bases and J by 5 bases, with 5 bases between. The CDR3 spans 13 residues. This CDR3 reads CASSYSPDNEQFF. As DNA, the CDR3 is TGTGCCAGCAGTTACTCCCCGGACAATGAGCAGTTCTTC.

This rearrangement joins TRBV27 to TRBJ2-7; possibly TRBD1 for D (6 bases). The CDR3 runs 15 residues. Germline CDR1 reads MNHEY; CDR2 reads SMNVEV (reference sequence). The V gene lost 5 bases and the J gene lost 0 bases, with 14 bases spanning the gap. The CDR3 coding sequence is TGTGCCAGCAGTACGCGACAGGCGAGCTCCTACGAGCAGTACTTC. Its protein is CASSTRQASSYEQYF.

In regard to this clone: The same CDR3 also results from other DNA sequences found in this sample. The gene calls are TRBV30 and TRBJ2-3, with D possibly matching TRBD1 (5 bases). The CDR3 totals 13 residues. In germline, CDR1 is GTSNPN, CDR2 SVGIG (reference sequence). V was cut by 2 bases and J by 1 base, with 7 bases left in between. The CDR3 nucleotides are TGTGCCTGGAGTCTAGGGGGCACAGATACGCAGTATTTT. Translated: CAWSLGGTDTQYF.